The 18 T cell receptor beta chains below all came from one sample that was sequenced in a study of T cells in Graves' hyperthyroidism and ophthalmopathy. RNA transcripts yielded amplified TCR beta CDR3 regions. An initial round of RT-PCR targeting the TCR CDR3 relied on the HTBI primer set. One entry per CDR3 protein results from TCRdb running MiXCR on the multiplex PCR reads. Found here are under 400,000 distinct CDR3 sequences, 14% of them singletons; the top ten hold 11%. Sequenced sample: blood. These receptors were obtained from a woman aged 60 to 75 with Graves' hyperthyroidism.

In its sample, this clonotype was seen many times. The genes are TRBV20-1 and TRBJ1-2; tentative D call: TRBD1 (6 bases). CDR3 length: 13 amino acids. Germline loops: CDR1 DFQATT, CDR2 SNEGSKA (reference sequence). V was shortened by 6 bases and J by 7 bases, with 18 bases between the two germline ends. The CDR3 DNA reads as TGCAGTGCGACAACCGCAGGGGAGGGTGGCTACACCTTC. Encoded protein: CSATTAGEGGYTF.

This clonotype was counted at least ten times. This chain connects TRBV28 to TRBJ2-7; TRBD1 matches at 7 bases. CDR3 length: 17 residues. The V gene end was trimmed by 7 bases and the J gene end by 3 bases; junction bases not matched to a gene: 18. CDR1 and CDR2 from the germline V gene are MDHEN and SYDVKM. The CDR3 region is CASNSLGWNRGLYEQYF. Written as DNA, the CDR3 is TGTGCCAGCAATTCCCTCGGGTGGAACAGGGGTCTCTACGAGCAGTACTTC.

In this sample, this clonotype turned up many times. The chain links TRBV12-3 or TRBV12-4 to TRBJ1-5, with D possibly matching TRBD1 (6 bases). This CDR3 region has 15 residues. Trimming cost V 4 bases and J 2 bases, with 12 bases left between them. CDR3 DNA sequence: TGTGCCAGCAGTTCACAGGGAATCGGCAATCAGCCCCAGCATTTT. As protein: CASSSQGIGNQPQHF.

The chain employs TRBV4-1 and TRBJ2-3; 11 nucleotides align to TRBD2. Germline CDR1 and CDR2: MGHRA and YSYEKL. Losses at the gene ends were 7 bases for V and 3 bases for J; bases not matched to a gene: 6. The CDR3 sequence is 15 residues long. In DNA form, the CDR3 reads TGCGCCAGCAAACGACTAGCGGGAAAAACAGATACGCAGTATTTT. Translation: CASKRLAGKTDTQYF.

The table lists this clonotype with a few counts. A much larger clone sits a single nucleotide away, making a read error possible. This sequence joins TRBV5-1 and TRBJ2-1; no reliable D call. The CDR3 is 12 amino acids. Germline CDR1 and CDR2: SGHRS and YFSETQ. CDR3 in amino acids: CASGLGWGEQFF. CDR3 in DNA: TGCGCCAGCGGCTTGGGATGGGGTGAGCAGTTCTTC.

This clonotype was counted many times. This rearrangement joins TRBV24-1 to TRBJ2-1; D may be TRBD1 (5 bases). CDR3 length equals 14 residues. CDR1 KGHDR and CDR2 SFDVKD come from the germline V gene. Trimming pared 0 bases from V and 4 bases from J, leaving 6 bases between. CDR3 DNA sequence: TGTGCCACCAGTGATTTGACAGGTTACAATGAGCAGTTCTTC. This gives the protein CATSDLTGYNEQFF.

This clonotype was counted at least ten times. This chain connects TRBV3-1 to TRBJ1-2, with 9 nucleotides matching TRBD1. With 5 bases clipped from V and 6 bases from J, the junction kept 4 bases outside the gene matches. The CDR3 runs to 13 residues. Germline V lookup: CDR1 LGHDT, CDR2 YNNKEL (reference sequence). The CDR3 region is CASSITGGDGYTF. The CDR3 DNA is TGTGCCAGCAGCATTACAGGGGGCGATGGCTACACCTTC. The full variable domain, rest sourced from reference TRBV3-1 and TRBJ1-2, is DTAVSQTPKYLVTQMGNDKSIKCEQNLGHDTMYWYKQDSKKFLKIMFSYNNKELIINETVPNRFSPKSPDKAHLNLHINSLELGDSAVYFCASSITGGDGYTFGSGTRLTVV.

This clonotype was observed at least ten times. This rearrangement joins TRBV10-3 to TRBJ2-3, with D perhaps matching TRBD1 (5 bases). V dropped 6 bases and J dropped 0 bases, with 7 bases sitting between them. Germline V CDR1 and CDR2: ENHRY, SYGVKD. CDR3 length: 13 residues. CDR3 sequence: CAIRRQSTDTQYF. CDR3 sequence (DNA): TGTGCCATCAGGAGACAGAGCACAGATACGCAGTATTTT.

This clonotype was observed at least ten times. This chain connects TRBV12-3 or TRBV12-4 to TRBJ2-7; no clear D. The germline V and J ends were trimmed by 2 bases and 2 bases, with 10 bases remaining between them. The CDR3 runs 14 residues. The CDR3 loop is CASSLSARTYEQYF. For the CDR3, the DNA is TGTGCCAGCAGTTTAAGTGCGAGGACCTACGAGCAGTACTTC.

This clonotype appeared a few times. The rearrangement uses TRBV6-1 and TRBJ2-5, with 12 bases fitting TRBD2. Germline CDR1 and CDR2: MNHNS and SASEGT. V was pared by 10 bases and J by 3 bases, with 9 bases of the junction left unmatched. There are 15 residues in the CDR3. DNA for the CDR3: TGTGCCAACAGGGGGACTAGCGGGTCAAAAGAGACCCAGTACTTC. Amino acid sequence: CANRGTSGSKETQYF.

Here the CDR3 reads CASSLRATYEQYF. Written as DNA, the CDR3 is TGTGCCAGCAGTCTACGGGCCACCTACGAGCAGTACTTC. The chain links TRBV27 to TRBJ2-7; D is uncertain. The CDR3 consists of 13 residues. Trimming stripped 5 bases from V and 2 bases from J, with 10 bases between. Germline loops: CDR1 MNHEY, CDR2 SMNVEV (reference sequence).

Many counts were recorded for this clonotype. The chain couples TRBV7-8 to TRBJ2-1, with 9 bases lining up with TRBD2. The CDR3 covers 16 residues. The V and J ends lost 2 bases and 7 bases, in that order; junction bases with no gene match: 9. CDR1 is SGHVS and CDR2 is FQNEAQ in the germline V gene. CDR3 DNA: TGTGCCAGCAGCTTAAGGTCGCGGGAGGGATTGAATGAGCAGTTCTTC. Translating gives CASSLRSREGLNEQFF.

V usage is TRBV6-5 and J usage is TRBJ2-7, with D possibly called TRBD1 or TRBD2 (5 bases each). V lost 1 base, J lost 0 bases, and 19 bases lay in between. Germline loops: CDR1 MNHEY, CDR2 SVGAGI. The CDR3 is 18 amino acids. CDR3 residues: CASSYLFRDRDSSYEQYF. Here the CDR3 DNA reads TGTGCCAGCAGTTACTTATTTAGGGACCGAGATAGCTCCTACGAGCAGTACTTC.

As concerns this clonotype: This may come from a read error, since a much larger clone is one base off. The CDR3 spells CGVEGTTKNIQYF. The CDR3 nucleotides are TGCGGCGTTGAAGGGACAACCAAAAACATTCAGTACTTC. The J gene is TRBJ2-4, the V gene TRBV29-1; D perhaps matches TRBD1 (6 bases). CDR3 length: 13 amino acids. Germline V gene data show CDR1 as SQVTM and CDR2 as ANQGSEA.

This clonotype was observed many times. This chain connects TRBV11-2 to TRBJ1-1; D not resolved. This CDR3 has 13 amino acids. Trimming shortened V by 5 bases and J by 1 base, and 8 bases separated the two germline ends. Germline loops: CDR1 SGHAT, CDR2 FQNNGV. The CDR3 reads CASSATSNTEAFF. The CDR3 coding sequence is TGTGCCAGCAGCGCGACATCGAACACTGAAGCTTTCTTT.

This clonotype was counted only a few times. This rearrangement joins TRBV20-1 to TRBJ2-3; 12 bases map to TRBD2. The CDR3 length is 16 residues. The germline V gene has CDR1 DFQATT and CDR2 SNEGSKA (reference sequence). V shed 6 bases and J 2 bases; nucleotides not matched to a gene: 9. The CDR3 sequence is CSAPLGLAGNTDTQYF. The CDR3 coding sequence is TGCAGTGCCCCCCTCGGACTAGCGGGAAACACAGATACGCAGTATTTT.

This clonotype showed up many times. CDR3 DNA: TGTGCCAGCAGCAGGACTAGCGGGGGCCAAGAGACCCAGTACTTC. Translated, it gives CASSRTSGGQETQYF. The gene calls are TRBV7-3 and TRBJ2-5; 13 nucleotides agree with TRBD2. J lost 1 base, V lost 5 bases, and 1 base had no gene match. CDR1 SGHTA and CDR2 FQGTGA come from the germline V gene. The CDR3 totals 15 residues.

This clonotype was seen a few times. A much bigger clone sits one base away, suggesting this may be a read error. The V gene is TRBV28, the J gene TRBJ2-1; a possible D gene is TRBD1 (5 bases). V gave up 6 bases and J gave up 4 bases, with 19 bases separating them. Germline V gene lookup returns CDR1 MDHEN and CDR2 SYDVKM. The CDR3 loop spans 16 amino acids. The CDR3 sequence: CASSDDSLSKYNEQFF. The CDR3 region has the DNA TGTGCCAGCAGCGATGACAGTTTATCCAAGTACAATGAGCAGTTCTTC.